This passage covers 30 T cell receptor beta chains from one sample sequenced in a study of cytomegalovirus exposure and HLA in healthy donors. Primers for the PCR totalled 60 Vbeta and 13 Jbeta. Sequencing was performed with immunoSEQ multiplex PCR; in TCRdb, only in-frame clones are kept and a portion is missing. The sample lists about 170,000 clones; roughly 85% were seen once. Sample: PBMCs. These receptors were taken from a young man in good health and CMV-seropositive.

The chain carries TRBV5-4 and TRBJ2-3; tentative D call: TRBD1 (5 bases). The length of the CDR3 is 14 residues. Germline V gives CDR1 SGHNT, CDR2 YYREEE (reference sequence). V was cut by 2 bases and J by 5 bases, with 12 bases left in between. CDR3 nucleotides: TGTGCCAGCAGCTTCAGGGTTTCGGGAGATACGCAGTATTTT. This sequence encodes CASSFRVSGDTQYF. The full variable domain, its missing parts supplied by reference TRBV5-4 and TRBJ2-3, is ETGVTQSPTHLIKTRGQQVTLRCSSQSGHNTVSWYQQALGQGPQFIFQYYREEENGRGNFPPRFSGLQFPNYSSELNVNALELDDSALYLCASSFRVSGDTQYFGPGTRLTVL.

This chain joins TRBV18 and TRBJ2-1; D is perhaps TRBD2 (5 bases). V gave up 1 base and J gave up 15 bases, with 13 bases separating them. The CDR3 has 12 amino acids. From germline, CDR1 is KGHSH and CDR2 LQKENI. The CDR3: CASSPLGGLTFF. The CDR3 nucleotides are TGTGCCAGCTCACCACTTGGCGGGCTCACGTTCTTC. The complete variable domain, with remaining parts taken from reference TRBV18 and TRBJ2-1, reads NAGVMQNPRHLVRRRGQEARLRCSPMKGHSHVYWYRQLPEEGLKFMVYLQKENIIDESGMPKERFSAEFPKEGPSILRIQQVVRGDSAAYFCASSPLGGLTFFGPGTRLTVL.

The rearrangement joins TRBV21-1 to TRBJ2-3; the D call in the table, TRBD2, was not verified against the DNA. TRBV21-1 is marked as a pseudogene. CDR3 size: 17 residues. In DNA, the CDR3 is TGTGCCAGCAGCAAAGAACAGGGTCTAGCGGTCACAGATACGCAGTATTTT. Translation: CASSKEQGLAVTDTQYF.

On this clone: An end of the junction does not agree with germline; a read error may underlie this. The chain uses TRBV7-9 and TRBJ1-1; TRBD1 matches at 11 bases. The CDR3 is 13 residues long. Germline V gene sequence: CDR1 SEHNR, CDR2 FQNEAQ (reference sequence). The CDR3 loop reads CSSGQGAPTEAFF. Here the CDR3 DNA reads TGTTCCAGCGGACAGGGGGCGCCCACTGAAGCTTTCTTT.

V is TRBV4-3 and J is TRBJ1-2, with D tentatively TRBD1 (5 bases). CDR1 and CDR2 from the germline V gene are LGHNA and YSLEER. This CDR3 has 17 amino acids. V was pared by 0 bases and J by 8 bases, with 22 bases between. CDR3 protein: CASSQEGRGNSHGGYTF. The CDR3 DNA follows: TGCGCCAGCAGCCAAGAGGGGCGCGGGAATTCCCATGGGGGCTACACCTTC.

The chain is built from TRBV4-2 and TRBJ2-6; tentatively, D is TRBD2 (6 bases). The ends were cut back, 6 bases at V and 0 bases at J, with 15 bases in the middle. CDR1 is LGHNA, CDR2 YNFKEQ, per germline. This CDR3 region has 17 residues. CDR3 loop: CASSERVAISGANVLTF. As DNA, the CDR3 is TGTGCCAGCAGTGAGCGGGTCGCCATCTCTGGGGCCAACGTCCTGACTTTC.

This chain uses TRBV7-3 with TRBJ2-5; D is uncertain. The CDR3 runs to 18 residues. The germline V and J ends were trimmed by 5 bases and 1 base, with 23 bases remaining between them. CDR1 is SGHTA, CDR2 FQGTGA, per germline. CDR3 sequence reads: CASSRTPLASAPQETQYF. The CDR3 DNA reads TGTGCCAGCAGCCGCACCCCCCTGGCCAGCGCCCCCCAAGAGACCCAGTACTTC.

This clone came up once. The V gene is TRBV7-2, the J gene TRBJ2-2, with 7 bases lining up with TRBD2. The CDR3 is 19 residues long. Trimming removed 7 bases from V and 4 bases from J; junction bases left unmatched: 21. Per the germline V gene, CDR1 is SGHTA and CDR2 is FQGNSA. This CDR3 is CASTPWETSSPSGTGELFF. The CDR3 DNA reads TGTGCCAGCACCCCCTGGGAGACTAGCTCCCCCTCGGGCACCGGGGAGCTGTTTTTT.

The chain couples TRBV9 to TRBJ1-6; 9 bases map to TRBD1. In germline, CDR1 is SGDLS, CDR2 YYNGEE. CDR3 length: 15 residues. Unmatched junction bases numbered 8, after V lost 4 bases and J lost 9 bases. Here the CDR3 DNA reads TGTGCCAGCAGCTCCCGGGACAGGGAAGTTTCACCCCTCCACTTT. The encoded protein is CASSSRDREVSPLHF.

This sequence joins TRBV5-6 and TRBJ1-1, with D perhaps TRBD1 (6 bases). Trimming left V 2 bases short and J 0 bases short, with 11 bases between. The CDR3 has 15 residues. Germline values: CDR1 SGHDT, CDR2 YYEEEE. DNA of the CDR3: TGTGCCAGCAGCTTTTACGACAGGATGAACACTGAAGCTTTCTTT. Translating it yields CASSFYDRMNTEAFF.

The V gene is TRBV10-2, the J gene TRBJ2-6; the D is unclear. CDR3 length equals 15 residues. Deletions cut 6 bases from V and 0 bases from J, with 9 bases between. The V gene's germline CDR1 is WSHSY and CDR2 SAAADI. The CDR3 nucleotides are TGCGCCAGCAGCGAATATAGCTCTGGGGCCAACGTCCTGACTTTC. Amino acids: CASSEYSSGANVLTF.

V gene TRBV28 combines with J gene TRBJ2-7; D uncertain. V gave up 5 bases and J gave up 2 bases, with 10 bases separating them. CDR3 length equals 13 residues. Germline lookup yields CDR1 MDHEN and CDR2 SYDVKM. CDR3 DNA: TGTGCCAGCAGTCTTCCGTCAGCCTACGAGCAGTACTTC. Its translation: CASSLPSAYEQYF.

The chain has TRBV7-9 and TRBJ2-7; the D is unclear. V dropped 5 bases and J dropped 3 bases, with 11 bases sitting between them. The CDR3 sequence is 13 residues long. Looked up from germline, CDR1 is SEHNR and CDR2 is FQNEAQ (reference sequence). CDR3 protein: CASSIQVGYEQYF. CDR3 in DNA: TGTGCCAGCAGCATCCAGGTTGGCTACGAGCAGTACTTC.

The gene calls are TRBV11-3 and TRBJ2-7; tentatively, D is TRBD1 (6 bases). The germline gives CDR1 SGHNT, CDR2 YENEEA. The length of the CDR3 is 15 residues. Trimming stripped 2 bases from V and 0 bases from J, with 11 bases between. Here the CDR3 DNA reads TGTGCCAGCAGCTTAAGGGGGTCCGACTCCTACGAGCAGTACTTC. Translation: CASSLRGSDSYEQYF.

This rearrangement joins TRBV9 to TRBJ1-6; D gene ambiguous. V was trimmed by 1 base and J by 6 bases, leaving 5 bases between them. The germline gives CDR1 SGDLS, CDR2 YYNGEE. This CDR3 has 13 amino acids. CDR3: CASSVLSNSPLHF. The CDR3 DNA is TGTGCCAGCAGCGTACTAAGTAATTCACCCCTCCACTTT.

This clone showed up just once. V gene TRBV7-2 combines with J gene TRBJ1-5, with 8 bases identical to TRBD1. The ends lost 5 bases at V and 6 bases at J; junction bases unmatched: 3. CDR3 length: 13 residues. Per germline, CDR1 SGHTA and CDR2 FQGNSA. CDR3 coding DNA: TGTGCCAGCAGCGACGGACAGGGTCAGCCCCAGCATTTT. This sequence encodes CASSDGQGQPQHF. The variable domain in full, completed from reference TRBV7-2 and TRBJ1-5, reads GAGVSQSPSNKVTEKGKDVELRCDPISGHTALYWYRQSLGQGLEFLIYFQGNSAPDKSGLPSDRFSAERTGGSVSTLTIQRTQQEDSAVYLCASSDGQGQPQHFGDGTRLSIL.

The gene calls are TRBV27 and TRBJ2-3; TRBD1 matches at 9 bases. CDR1 MNHEY and CDR2 SMNVEV come from the germline V gene (reference sequence). Losses at the gene ends were 0 bases for V and 1 base for J; bases not matched to a gene: 11. The CDR3 loop spans 19 amino acids. The CDR3 DNA is TGTGCCAGCAGTTTATCGGTCTTGACCGGGACAGGGCGCACAGATACGCAGTATTTT. Translated, it gives CASSLSVLTGTGRTDTQYF.

The rearrangement joins TRBV7-3 to TRBJ2-3, with TRBD2 matching over 8 bases. Looked up from germline, CDR1 is SGHTA and CDR2 is FQGTGA. CDR3 length equals 14 residues. Unmatched junction bases numbered 5, after V lost 5 bases and J lost 4 bases. CDR3 in amino acids: CASSRMGLADTQYF. The CDR3, as DNA: TGTGCCAGCAGCCGAATGGGACTAGCAGATACGCAGTATTTT.

The chain links TRBV4-1 to TRBJ2-3, with D maybe TRBD2 (5 bases). Per the germline V gene, CDR1 is MGHRA and CDR2 is YSYEKL. Deletions cut 4 bases from V and 0 bases from J, with 20 bases between. The length of the CDR3 is 18 residues. This CDR3 is CASSRRIQLDFSTDTQYF. Here the CDR3 DNA reads TGCGCCAGCAGCCGGAGGATCCAGCTGGACTTCAGCACAGATACGCAGTATTTT.

V is TRBV15 and J is TRBJ2-5, with D possibly being TRBD1 (5 bases). The V gene lost 5 bases and the J gene lost 7 bases, with 14 bases spanning the gap. The CDR3 extends over 13 amino acids. The germline gives CDR1 LNHNV, CDR2 YYDKDF (reference sequence). The CDR3 loop reads CATSDSPLGTQYF. The CDR3 bases are TGTGCCACCAGCGACAGTCCTCTTGGGACCCAGTACTTC.

The chain combines TRBV5-1 with TRBJ2-1; 14 nucleotides match TRBD2. CDR1 is SGHRS, CDR2 YFSETQ, per germline. V lost 4 bases, J lost 8 bases, and 11 bases stayed unmatched. The CDR3 sequence is 17 residues long. The CDR3 spells CASSLEGLAGGIYEQFF. Here the CDR3 DNA reads TGCGCCAGCAGCCTGGAAGGACTAGCGGGGGGTATATATGAGCAGTTCTTC.

This chain uses TRBV30 with TRBJ1-1, with a possible D match to TRBD1 (6 bases). The CDR3 runs to 14 residues. Germline V lookup: CDR1 GTSNPN, CDR2 SVGIG (reference sequence). V gave up 2 bases and J gave up 2 bases, with 12 bases separating them. The CDR3 DNA follows: TGTGCCTGGAGTATGTTGGGGGCAAACACTGAAGCTTTCTTT. Protein product: CAWSMLGANTEAFF.

This clone was detected once. The chain uses TRBV6-6 and TRBJ2-7; maybe TRBD1 (6 bases). V lost 8 bases to trimming and J lost 2 bases, with 22 bases between them. The CDR3 has 16 residues. The germline V gene has CDR1 MNHNY and CDR2 SVGAGI (reference sequence). CDR3 region: CASRDKTKIKPYEQYF. In DNA form, the CDR3 reads TGTGCCAGCCGGGACAAGACCAAGATAAAGCCCTACGAGCAGTACTTC.

This clone occurred once. This sequence joins TRBV11-2 and TRBJ2-1; 7 bases are shared with TRBD2. There are 17 residues in the CDR3. Per germline, CDR1 SGHAT and CDR2 FQNNGV. V lost 1 base and J lost 4; bases outside the gene matches: 10. CDR3 region: CASSLVPSGGIYNEQFF. The CDR3 nucleotides read TGTGCCAGCAGCTTAGTACCTAGCGGAGGGATTTACAATGAGCAGTTCTTC.

V is TRBV12-5 and J is TRBJ2-2, with TRBD2 identical over 11 bases. The CDR3 has 17 amino acids. Trimming at V came to 0 bases and at J to 7 bases, leaving 7 bases not matched to a gene. Germline lookup yields CDR1 LGHNT and CDR2 FRNRAP. CDR3 DNA: TGTGCTAGTGGTTTGGTAGACGGGACTAGCGGTAGCGGGGAGCTGTTTTTT. Amino acids: CASGLVDGTSGSGELFF.

This chain connects TRBV7-8 to TRBJ1-5, with D tentatively TRBD1 (6 bases). The CDR3 has 15 amino acids. V lost 5 bases to trimming and J lost 4 bases, with 15 bases between them. CDR1 SGHVS and CDR2 FQNEAQ come from the germline V gene. The CDR3 here is CASSPGQLVNQPQHF. The CDR3 DNA is TGTGCCAGCAGCCCTGGACAGCTCGTAAATCAGCCCCAGCATTTT.

The V and J genes are TRBV2 and TRBJ2-1; 9 bases are shared with TRBD2. The CDR3 is 15 residues long. The J segment lost 0 bases and the V segment lost 6 bases, leaving 3 bases of the junction unmatched. Per the germline V gene, CDR1 is SNHLY and CDR2 is FYNNEI. The CDR3 coding sequence is TGTGCCAGCAGAAGCGGGGGGAGCTCCTACAATGAGCAGTTCTTC. It encodes CASRSGGSSYNEQFF.

The chain is built from TRBV19 and TRBJ1-5; D gene unclear. Trimming removed 8 bases from V and 6 bases from J, with 11 bases in between. This CDR3 has 12 residues. CDR1 is LNHDA and CDR2 is SQIVND in the germline V gene (reference sequence). CDR3 residues: CASGRLGQPQHF. Written as DNA, the CDR3 is TGTGCCAGTGGCAGGTTAGGTCAGCCCCAGCATTTT.

This chain joins TRBV6-1 and TRBJ1-2, with D hard to call. V shed 3 bases and J shed 1 base, with 6 bases lying between them. The CDR3 covers 13 residues. The V gene's germline CDR1 is MNHNS and CDR2 SASEGT. For the CDR3, the DNA is TGTGCCAGCAGTGAGTTCAGTAACTATGGCTACACCTTC. This gives the protein CASSEFSNYGYTF.

The chain employs TRBV6-5 and TRBJ2-1; tentatively, D is TRBD2 (5 bases). V was trimmed by 7 bases and J by 4 bases, leaving 11 bases between them. This CDR3 comprises 13 residues. Per the germline V gene, CDR1 is MNHEY and CDR2 is SVGAGI. In DNA form, the CDR3 reads TGTGCCAGCACAAACACGGGGTACAATGAGCAGTTCTTC. It translates to CASTNTGYNEQFF.